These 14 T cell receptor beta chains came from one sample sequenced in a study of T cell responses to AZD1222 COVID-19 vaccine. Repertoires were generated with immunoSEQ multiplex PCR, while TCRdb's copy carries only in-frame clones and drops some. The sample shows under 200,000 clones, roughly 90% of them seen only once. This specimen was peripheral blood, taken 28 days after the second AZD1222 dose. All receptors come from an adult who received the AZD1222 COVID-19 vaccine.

The CDR3 reads CASSLEGNTIYF. The CDR3 coding sequence is TGTGCCAGCAGCTTAGAAGGAAACACCATATATTTT. The rearrangement uses TRBV7-6 and TRBJ1-3, with D unclear. Germline values: CDR1 SGHVS, CDR2 FNYEAQ. The V end lost 1 base, the J end lost 4 bases, and 2 bases lay between the germline ends. The CDR3 length is 12 residues.

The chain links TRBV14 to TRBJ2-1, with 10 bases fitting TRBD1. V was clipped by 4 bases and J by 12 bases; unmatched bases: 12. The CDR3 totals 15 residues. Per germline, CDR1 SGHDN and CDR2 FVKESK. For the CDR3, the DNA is TGTGCCAGCAGCCCCTGGACAGGGGGGACAGAGGGGCAGTTCTTC. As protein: CASSPWTGGTEGQFF.

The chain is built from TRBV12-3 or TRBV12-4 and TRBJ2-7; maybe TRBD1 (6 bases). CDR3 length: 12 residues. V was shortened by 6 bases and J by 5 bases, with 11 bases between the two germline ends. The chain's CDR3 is CASSLRGHEQYF. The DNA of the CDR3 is TGTGCCAGCAGCCTCAGGGGTCACGAGCAGTACTTC.

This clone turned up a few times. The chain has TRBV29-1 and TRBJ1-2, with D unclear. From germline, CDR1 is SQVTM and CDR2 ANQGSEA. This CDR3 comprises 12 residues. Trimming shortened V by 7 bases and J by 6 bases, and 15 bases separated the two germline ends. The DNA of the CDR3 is TGCAGCGCTACGCGGGGAGGGAATGGCTACACCTTC. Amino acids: CSATRGGNGYTF. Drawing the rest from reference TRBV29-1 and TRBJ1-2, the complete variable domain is SAVISQKPSRDICQRGTSLTIQCQVDSQVTMMFWYRQQPGQSLTLIATANQGSEATYESGFVIDKFPISRPNLTFSTLTVSNMSPEDSSIYLCSATRGGNGYTFGSGTRLTVV.

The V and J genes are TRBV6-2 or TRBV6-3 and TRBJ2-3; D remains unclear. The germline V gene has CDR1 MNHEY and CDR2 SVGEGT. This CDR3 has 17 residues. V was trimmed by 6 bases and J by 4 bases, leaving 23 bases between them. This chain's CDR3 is CASSPTSTRVSADTQYF. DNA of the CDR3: TGTGCCAGCAGCCCTACCTCGACAAGGGTCTCAGCAGATACGCAGTATTTT.

The CDR3, as DNA: TGTGCCTCCTCCCGGGGGGTAAAGGTCGGGGAGCTGTTTTTT. Amino acids: CASSRGVKVGELFF. The chain combines TRBV11-3 with TRBJ2-2; TRBD2 aligns across 7 bases. This CDR3 comprises 14 residues. Germline values: CDR1 SGHNT, CDR2 YENEEA. The J segment lost 7 bases and the V segment lost 11 bases, leaving 13 bases of the junction unmatched.

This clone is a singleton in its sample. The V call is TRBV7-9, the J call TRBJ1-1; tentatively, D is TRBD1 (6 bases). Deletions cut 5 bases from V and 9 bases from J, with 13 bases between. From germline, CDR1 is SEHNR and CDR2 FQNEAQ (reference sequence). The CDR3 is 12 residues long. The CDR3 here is CASSPQGGKAFF. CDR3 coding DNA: TGTGCCAGCAGCCCCCAAGGGGGTAAAGCTTTCTTT.

In DNA, the CDR3 is TGTGCCAGCAGCTTAGTTGGAGTCAACTCACCCCTCCACTTT. Protein: CASSLVGVNSPLHF. The J gene is TRBJ1-6, the V gene TRBV7-2; D is unclear. The CDR3 is made up of 14 amino acids. V shed 1 base and J shed 10 bases, with 11 bases lying between them. Germline-derived CDR1 and CDR2 are SGHTA and FQGNSA.

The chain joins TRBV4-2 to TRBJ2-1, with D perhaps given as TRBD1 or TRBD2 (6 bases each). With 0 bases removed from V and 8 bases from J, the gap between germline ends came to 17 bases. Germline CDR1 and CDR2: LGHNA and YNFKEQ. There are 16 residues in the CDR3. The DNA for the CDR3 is TGTGCCAGCAGCCAAGAAGGGGGAGGCGATAGGGATGAGCAGTTCTTC. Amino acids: CASSQEGGGDRDEQFF.

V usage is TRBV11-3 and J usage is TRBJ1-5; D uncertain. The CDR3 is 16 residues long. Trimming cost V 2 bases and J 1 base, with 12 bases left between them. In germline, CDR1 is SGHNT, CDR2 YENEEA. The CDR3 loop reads CASSLRPHRSNQPQHF. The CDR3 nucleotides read TGTGCCAGCAGCTTACGGCCCCATCGAAGCAATCAGCCCCAGCATTTT. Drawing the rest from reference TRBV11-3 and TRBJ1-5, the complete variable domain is EAGVVQSPRYKIIEKKQPVAFWCNPISGHNTLYWYLQNLGQGPELLIRYENEEAVDDSQLPKDRFSAERLKGVDSTLKIQPAELGDSAVYLCASSLRPHRSNQPQHFGDGTRLSIL.

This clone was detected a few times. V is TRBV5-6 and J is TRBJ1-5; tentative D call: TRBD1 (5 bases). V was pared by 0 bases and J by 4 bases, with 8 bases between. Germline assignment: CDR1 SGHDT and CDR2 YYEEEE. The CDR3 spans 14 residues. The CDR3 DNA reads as TGTGCCAGCAGCTTGGTCCAGGGAAATCAGCCCCAGCATTTT. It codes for CASSLVQGNQPQHF.

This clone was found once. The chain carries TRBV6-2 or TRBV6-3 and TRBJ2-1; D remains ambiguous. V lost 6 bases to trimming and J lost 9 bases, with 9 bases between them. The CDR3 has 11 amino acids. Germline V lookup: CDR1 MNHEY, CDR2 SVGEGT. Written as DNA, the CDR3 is TGTGCCAGCAGCCCCTGGGGTGAGCAGTTCTTC. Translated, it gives CASSPWGEQFF.

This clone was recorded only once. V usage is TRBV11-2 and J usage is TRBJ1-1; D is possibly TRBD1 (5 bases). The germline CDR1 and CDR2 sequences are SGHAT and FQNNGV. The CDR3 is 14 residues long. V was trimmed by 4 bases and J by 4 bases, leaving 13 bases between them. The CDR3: CASSSRVYGTEAFF. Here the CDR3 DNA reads TGTGCCAGCAGCTCCAGGGTATACGGCACTGAAGCTTTCTTT.

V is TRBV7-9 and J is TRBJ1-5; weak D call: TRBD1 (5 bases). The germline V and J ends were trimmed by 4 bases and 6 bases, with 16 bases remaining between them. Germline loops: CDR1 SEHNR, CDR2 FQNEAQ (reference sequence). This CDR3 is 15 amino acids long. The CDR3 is CASSSTDSGFQPQHF. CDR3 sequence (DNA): TGTGCCAGCAGCTCAACCGACAGCGGGTTTCAGCCCCAGCATTTT.